A selection of T cell receptor beta chains follows, all from one sample in a study of tumor-infiltrating lymphocytes in primary liver carcinoma. TCRdb reprocessed the multiplex PCR reads via MiXCR and lists one record per CDR3 protein. The data show some 200,000 distinct CDR3 sequences, about 61% seen once. The sample taken for sequencing was peripheral blood. Receptors were obtained from a woman aged 55-69 years with primary liver carcinoma and hepatitis B virus infection. Both conserved end residues are part of each CDR3. Fields, in order: V gene, J gene, CDR3 protein.

>TRBV29-1|TRBJ2-1
CSVAEPTSELYNEQFF
>TRBV10-3|TRBJ2-3
CAISPQSWTDTQYF
>TRBV4-2|TRBJ1-6
CPSCQAMDSPLHF
>TRBV11-2|TRBJ2-5
CASSYLETQYF
>TRBV28|TRBJ2-2
CASCPPDRGYTGELFF
>TRBV12-3/TRBV12-4|TRBJ2-7
CASSPIDRSYEQYF
>TRBV25-1|TRBJ1-1
CASNARQGEAFF
>TRBV6-5|TRBJ1-2
CASSYPGRPYGYTF
>TRBV5-1|TRBJ2-1
CASSFSGRLGDEQFF
>TRBV28|TRBJ2-5
CASKLMETQYF
>TRBV7-9|TRBJ1-4
CASSHLDTGATNEKLFF
>TRBV13|TRBJ2-3
CASSLRGRVADTQYF
>TRBV6-5|TRBJ2-2
CARTYETGGTGELFF
>TRBV12-3/TRBV12-4|NA
CTSRTGAKLTDTQHF
>TRBV11-2|TRBJ2-7
CAGSPRAGHDYEQYF
>TRBV6-5|TRBJ2-7
CASRIAGREQYF
>TRBV2|TRBJ2-7
CASSWTSGGPRSYEQYF
>TRBV19|TRBJ1-2
CASWKKLYGYTF
>TRBV29-1|TRBJ2-7
CSVAPWGANYEQYF
>TRBV7-9|TRBJ1-4
CASSPGQGGNEKLFF
>TRBV29-1|TRBJ2-1
CSAPRLEGRVFYNEQFF
>TRBV30|TRBJ1-5
CAWRAAGSNQPQHF
>TRBV20-1|TRBJ2-1
CSARNTGRASYNEQFF
>TRBV7-9|TRBJ2-7
CASSQSGFYEQYF
>TRBV14|TRBJ2-7
CASSRVKGSEEYF
>TRBV6-5|TRBJ2-7
CASSYGDEQYF
>TRBV11-3|TRBJ2-3
CASSSSTIPDTQYF
>TRBV29-1|TRBJ1-2
CSVEANNYGYTF
>TRBV6-5|TRBJ2-5
CASSYSTDRAFQETQYF
>TRBV11-2|TRBJ2-2
CASSLRPGNTGELFF
>TRBV11-2|TRBJ1-2
CASSLEAGGNYGYTF
>TRBV11-2|TRBJ2-1
CASSSTRSQYNEQFF
>TRBV12-3/TRBV12-4|TRBJ2-7
CASNPTGDSSYEQYF
>TRBV11-2|TRBJ2-5
CASQRRRAAGTQYF
>TRBV11-2|TRBJ2-2
CASSPVRGNTGELFF
>TRBV11-1|TRBJ2-3
CASNWVGTDTQYF
>TRBV12-3/TRBV12-4|TRBJ2-7
CASSFPGTGGGYEQYF
>TRBV11-3|TRBJ2-3
CASSLWVAREESTDTQYF
>TRBV7-3|TRBJ2-3
CASSLAGGAAGDMQYF
>TRBV5-1|TRBJ2-1
CASSFTVGDGSNEQFF
>TRBV5-5|TRBJ2-5
CASSPSSQRNDQTQYF
>TRBV7-8|TRBJ1-1
CASSLDRERPEAFF
>TRBV12-3/TRBV12-4|TRBJ1-1
CASSRRSQLSEAFF
>TRBV11-1|TRBJ2-7
CASSSRDRFYEPYF
>TRBV18|TRBJ1-1
CASSHSGTGSNTEAFF
>TRBV5-1|TRBJ2-7
CASSFTGGAGLGEQYF
>TRBV6-6|TRBJ2-7
CASRIRGSSYEQYF
>TRBV5-1|TRBJ2-7
CASSPEGQGAPPDEQYF
>TRBV6-5|TRBJ1-2
CASRYSGSGGGYTF
>TRBV10-3|TRBJ1-6
CAISENNGTPLHF
>TRBV11-1|TRBJ1-5
CASSPTPGQGTIAGFNDSNQPQHF